These 21 T cell receptor beta chains came from one sample sequenced in a study of chemoradiotherapy in HPV16-positive cancers. TCRdb's copy holds only in-frame clones and misses some; the assay was immunoSEQ multiplex PCR. Among 30,000 to 40,000 clones listed, 80% to 90% were seen once. Sequences were derived from blood, sampled from a patient who underwent chemoradiotherapy. Source of these receptors: a human donor with HPV-associated anogenital cancer.

The rearrangement links TRBV2 to TRBJ2-5; D remains unclear. V was clipped by 10 bases and J by 5 bases, with 14 bases between them. Germline CDR1 and CDR2: SNHLY and FYNNEI. The CDR3 spans 12 residues. CDR3 in amino acids: CATEPPMETQYF. In DNA, the CDR3 is TGTGCCACCGAACCCCCGATGGAGACCCAGTACTTC.

The gene calls are TRBV19 and TRBJ2-1; 10 positions match TRBD1. Germline CDR1 and CDR2: LNHDA and SQIVND (reference sequence). V dropped 3 bases and J dropped 8; count of bases not matched to a gene: 7. The CDR3 runs 15 residues. CDR3 DNA: TGTGCCAGTAGTATGGGGACAGGGGCAGGGGATGAGCAGTTCTTC. Amino acids: CASSMGTGAGDEQFF.

The genes are TRBV2 and TRBJ2-5, with 7 positions matching TRBD1. This CDR3 spans 14 amino acids. Germline-derived CDR1 and CDR2 are SNHLY and FYNNEI. The V and J ends lost 7 bases and 1 base, in that order; junction bases with no gene match: 6. CDR3 sequence (DNA): TGTGCCAGCATCAGGGACAGTCCCCAAGAGACCCAGTACTTC. Translation gives CASIRDSPQETQYF.

This clone appeared a few times. One end of the junction varies from germline; a read error may be responsible. The CDR3 sequence is CAVVATSGNTIYF. The DNA of the CDR3 is TGCGCGGTAGTGGCCACCTCTGGAAACACCATATATTTT. The rearrangement links TRBV10-3 to TRBJ1-3; D not certain. Germline lookup yields CDR1 ENHRY and CDR2 SYGVKD. The CDR3 covers 13 residues.

J is TRBJ1-3 and V is TRBV9; D remains ambiguous. The CDR3 is made up of 16 amino acids. Germline V gene lookup returns CDR1 SGDLS and CDR2 YYNGEE. V was shortened by 3 bases and J by 1 base, with 14 bases between the two germline ends. CDR3 in amino acids: CASSDLHPKSGNTIYF. CDR3 in DNA: TGTGCCAGCAGCGATCTTCACCCCAAGTCTGGAAACACCATATATTTT.

The CDR3 region is CASSHLGAGGPNTGELFF. CDR3 DNA sequence: TGTGCCAGCAGCCACTTAGGGGCGGGGGGCCCCAACACCGGGGAGCTGTTTTTT. The chain has TRBV4-2 and TRBJ2-2, with TRBD2 identical over 8 bases. Losses at the gene ends were 3 bases for V and 2 bases for J; bases not matched to a gene: 11. The CDR3 length is 18 residues. Germline CDR1 LGHNA, CDR2 YNFKEQ.

J is TRBJ2-3 and V is TRBV7-2; no definite D call. Deletions cut 1 base from V and 1 base from J, with 12 bases between. There are 16 residues in the CDR3. Germline CDR1 is SGHTA and CDR2 is FQGNSA. The CDR3 DNA sequence: TGTGCCAGCAGCTTAGAGGTAGTCCCAGGCACAGATACGCAGTATTTT. Encoded protein: CASSLEVVPGTDTQYF. The full variable domain, in which reference TRBV7-2 and TRBJ2-3 provide the parts outside the CDR3, is GAGVSQSPSNKVTEKGKDVELRCDPISGHTALYWYRQSLGQGLEFLIYFQGNSAPDKSGLPSDRFSAERTGGSVSTLTIQRTQQEDSAVYLCASSLEVVPGTDTQYFGPGTRLTVL.

The rearrangement links TRBV25-1 to TRBJ2-4; D gene uncertain. Germline CDR1 reads MGHDK; CDR2 reads SYGVNS. The CDR3 length is 13 residues. The V end lost 2 bases, the J end lost 7 bases, and 9 bases lay between the germline ends. CDR3 sequence: CASSEDLSNIQYF. In nucleotides, the CDR3 is TGTGCCAGCAGTGAAGATTTATCTAACATTCAGTACTTC. Looking up the rest from reference TRBV25-1 and TRBJ2-4 gives the full variable domain: EADIYQTPRYLVIGTGKKITLECSQTMGHDKMYWYQQDPGMELHLIHYSYGVNSTEKGDLSSESTVSRIRTEHFPLTLESARPSHTSQYLCASSEDLSNIQYFGAGTRLSVL.

The rearrangement links TRBV2 to TRBJ2-3; the D gene is possibly TRBD2 (6 bases). The germline CDR1 and CDR2 sequences are SNHLY and FYNNEI. CDR3 size: 15 residues. Trimming removed 9 bases at V and 1 base at J, with 17 bases between. Here the CDR3 reads CARGTAGMGTDTQYF. As DNA, the CDR3 is TGTGCCAGGGGAACGGCGGGAATGGGCACAGATACGCAGTATTTT. The full variable domain, rest sourced from reference TRBV2 and TRBJ2-3, is EPEVTQTPSHQVTQMGQEVILRCVPISNHLYFYWYRQILGQKVEFLVSFYNNEISEKSEIFDDQFSVERPDGSNFTLKIRSTKLEDSAMYFCARGTAGMGTDTQYFGPGTRLTVL.

CDR3 nucleotides: TGTGCCAGCAGTTCTGGACAGCGCACAGATACGCAGTATTTT. Protein product: CASSSGQRTDTQYF. This chain joins TRBV5-4 and TRBJ2-3, with D tentatively TRBD1 (6 bases). V was pared by 5 bases and J by 1 base, with 11 bases between. The CDR3 covers 14 residues. Germline V gives CDR1 SGHNT, CDR2 YYREEE (reference sequence).

The chain couples TRBV30 to TRBJ2-7; D is unresolved. Trimming cost V 2 bases and J 1 base, with 3 bases left between them. Germline assignment: CDR1 GTSNPN and CDR2 SVGIG (reference sequence). The CDR3 consists of 11 residues. CDR3: CAWSHSYEQYF. The CDR3 bases are TGTGCCTGGAGTCATTCCTACGAGCAGTACTTC. Full variable domain (missing parts from reference TRBV30 and TRBJ2-7): SQTIHQWPATLVQPVGSPLSLECTVEGTSNPNLYWYRQAAGRGLQLLFYSVGIGQISSEVPQNLSASRPQDRQFILSSKKLLLSDSGFYLCAWSHSYEQYFGPGTRLTVT.

This chain connects TRBV4-1 to TRBJ1-1; tentatively, D is TRBD1 (5 bases). CDR1 and CDR2 from the germline V gene are MGHRA and YSYEKL. This CDR3 is 13 amino acids long. V lost 3 bases and J 5 bases, leaving 10 bases between the germline ends. The DNA of the CDR3 is TGCGCCAGCAGCCAGAGGGACGCGACTGAAGCTTTCTTT. Translated, it gives CASSQRDATEAFF.

J is TRBJ1-2 and V is TRBV7-6, with a tentative D call TRBD1 (6 bases). This CDR3 has 14 residues. V was trimmed by 3 bases and J by 7 bases, leaving 15 bases between them. The germline CDR1 and CDR2 sequences are SGHVS and FNYEAQ. CDR3 in DNA: TGTGCCAGCAGCTTCAATTCAGGGGATGGTGGCTACACCTTC. This encodes CASSFNSGDGGYTF.

This chain joins TRBV7-2 and TRBJ2-3; D ambiguous. V gave up 1 base and J gave up 4 bases, with 15 bases separating them. This CDR3 contains 16 residues. Germline assignment: CDR1 SGHTA and CDR2 FQGNSA. CDR3 sequence reads: CASSLGEQEFPDTQYF. The DNA for the CDR3 is TGTGCCAGCAGCTTAGGAGAGCAGGAGTTCCCAGATACGCAGTATTTT.

This clone was seen a single time. The rearrangement uses TRBV6-5 and TRBJ2-7, with TRBD2 identical over 7 bases. The germline CDR1 and CDR2 sequences are MNHEY and SVGAGI. J lost 1 base, V lost 0 bases, and 3 bases had no gene match. CDR3 length: 15 amino acids. In DNA form, the CDR3 reads TGTGCCAGCAGTTACTCGGGAGGGCGGTCCTACGAGCAGTACTTC. Its protein is CASSYSGGRSYEQYF.

The chain combines TRBV9 with TRBJ2-1; 8 bases map to TRBD2. The CDR3 totals 17 residues. The V gene end was trimmed by 0 bases and the J gene end by 9 bases; junction bases not matched to a gene: 14. The V gene's germline CDR1 is SGDLS and CDR2 YYNGEE. The DNA for the CDR3 is TGTGCCAGCAGCGTAGCCCTCTATAGCGGGACTGGGGGTGAGCAGTTCTTC. Amino acid sequence: CASSVALYSGTGGEQFF. The entire variable domain, with the rest obtained from reference TRBV9 and TRBJ2-1, is as follows: DSGVTQTPKHLITATGQRVTLRCSPRSGDLSVYWYQQSLDQGLQFLIQYYNGEERAKGNILERFSAQQFPDLHSELNLSSLELGDSALYFCASSVALYSGTGGEQFFGPGTRLTVL.

This clone showed up just once. V usage is TRBV19 and J usage is TRBJ2-5, with TRBD1 matching 10 bases. Trimming took 3 bases from V and 1 from J; bases not matched to a gene: 5. CDR1 and CDR2 (germline): LNHDA, SQIVND (reference sequence). The CDR3 has 16 amino acids. As DNA, the CDR3 is TGTGCCAGTAGTATCCGGGACAGGGGCCCCCAAGAGACCCAGTACTTC. Its translation is CASSIRDRGPQETQYF.

The chain has TRBV7-2 and TRBJ2-7; 9 nucleotides match TRBD1. The J segment lost 4 bases and the V segment lost 5 bases, leaving 9 bases of the junction unmatched. Per germline, CDR1 SGHTA and CDR2 FQGNSA. The CDR3 consists of 15 residues. CDR3 sequence: CASSQLAGTGYEQYF. DNA for the CDR3: TGTGCCAGCAGCCAGTTGGCCGGGACAGGGTACGAGCAGTACTTC.

The chain links TRBV7-2 to TRBJ2-3; 7 nucleotides align to TRBD2. Trimming took 5 bases from V and 2 from J; bases not matched to a gene: 13. The V gene's germline CDR1 is SGHTA and CDR2 FQGNSA. The CDR3 extends over 17 amino acids. This CDR3 is CASSPGGREGPTDTQYF. For the CDR3, the DNA is TGTGCCAGCAGCCCCGGGGGGAGGGAGGGCCCCACAGATACGCAGTATTTT.

The genes are TRBV19 and TRBJ2-2; TRBD1 matches 8 bases. The CDR3 loop spans 16 amino acids. CDR1 is LNHDA, CDR2 SQIVND, per germline (reference sequence). V dropped 3 bases and J dropped 6; count of bases not matched to a gene: 9. The CDR3 nucleotides read TGTGCCAGTAGTATCCTCGGACAGGGTCCGTCCGGGGAGCTGTTTTTT. Protein product: CASSILGQGPSGELFF. Filled out from reference TRBV19 and TRBJ2-2, the complete variable domain reads DGGITQSPKYLFRKEGQNVTLSCEQNLNHDAMYWYRQDPGQGLRLIYYSQIVNDFQKGDIAEGYSVSREKKESFPLTVTSAQKNPTAFYLCASSILGQGPSGELFFGEGSRLTVL.

The gene calls are TRBV30 and TRBJ2-5, with a tentative D call TRBD2 (6 bases). Germline CDR1 GTSNPN, CDR2 SVGIG (reference sequence). V was shortened by 4 bases and J by 7 bases, with 19 bases between the two germline ends. The CDR3 runs 14 residues. CDR3 DNA: TGTGCCTGGACTAGCGTACATCTCGGGTGGACCCAGTACTTC. This translates into CAWTSVHLGWTQYF.